The present entry profiles one T cell receptor beta chain with its context. The antigen is unknown. These data belong to a study of identical twins. A single record per CDR3 protein comes from TCRdb applying MiXCR to the 5' RACE reads. Of around 450,000 distinct CDR3 sequences listed, 12% to 15% are singletons. V lost 4 bases, J lost 7 bases, and 21 bases lay in between. The CDR3 sequence is 16 residues long. Germline V gene data show CDR1 as SGHRS and CDR2 as YFSETQ. Broader study findings: Out-of-frame beta chain sequences displayed weaker excess sharing between twins. Within cord blood, abundant beta clonotypes carried fewer insertions, but memory repertoires showed no such trend.

In every case, the donor was a healthy Caucasian. These data were also filed under a second study, of yellow fever vaccine responses in identical twins. This second study notes: Twins showed a vaccine T cell response that reportedly seemed partly convergent, partly personalized.

The clonotype comes from a woman aged 18-29 years in good health. This chain uses TRBV5-1 with TRBJ2-1; a possible D gene is TRBD2 (5 bases). The specimen was CD4+ T cells sorted from blood. Written as DNA, the CDR3 is TGCGCCAGCAGCCAAGGGAGACGGGCCCCCCCGAATGAGCAGTTCTTC. Its protein is CASSQGRRAPPNEQFF.